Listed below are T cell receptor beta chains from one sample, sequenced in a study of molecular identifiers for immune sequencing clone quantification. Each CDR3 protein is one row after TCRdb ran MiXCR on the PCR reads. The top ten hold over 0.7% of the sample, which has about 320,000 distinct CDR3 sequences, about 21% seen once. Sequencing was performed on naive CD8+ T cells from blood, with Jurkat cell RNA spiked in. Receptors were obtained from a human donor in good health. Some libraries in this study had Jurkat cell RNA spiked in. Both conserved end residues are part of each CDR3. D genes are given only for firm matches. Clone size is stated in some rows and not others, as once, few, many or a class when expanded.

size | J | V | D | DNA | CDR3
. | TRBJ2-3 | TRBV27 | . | TGTGCCAGCAGCCTCCTGCGGGATCTGGGGCCAGATACGCAGTATTTT | CASSLLRDLGPDTQYF
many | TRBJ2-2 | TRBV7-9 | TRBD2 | TGTGCCAGCAGCCCCCTGGACCTAGCGGGAGTTGGGACCGGGGAGCTGTTTTTT | CASSPLDLAGVGTGELFF
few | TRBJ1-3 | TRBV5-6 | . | TGTGCCAGCAACTCCGCGGGCAGCTCTGGAAACACCATATATTTT | CASNSAGSSGNTIYF
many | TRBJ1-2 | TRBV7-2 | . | TGTGCCAGCAGAGGGCCCGACACCTCGCTCTACTATGGCTACACCTTC | CASRGPDTSLYYGYTF
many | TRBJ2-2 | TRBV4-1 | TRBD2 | TGCGCCAGCAGGGAGGAGCGGGGGGGAACCGGGGAGCTGTTTTTT | CASREERGGTGELFF
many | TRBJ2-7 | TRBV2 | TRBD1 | TGTGCCAGCAGACTCGACAGGGCCGAGCAGTACTTC | CASRLDRAEQYF
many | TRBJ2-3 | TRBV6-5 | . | TGTGCCAGCAGTTACGCGGAGACAGATACGCAGTATTTT | CASSYAETDTQYF
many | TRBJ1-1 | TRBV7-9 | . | TGTGCCAGCAGCTTGGGGCAGAGCGACAGTGAAGCTTTCTTT | CASSLGQSDSEAFF
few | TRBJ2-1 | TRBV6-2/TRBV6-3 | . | TGTGCCAGCAGTTCCTTGACATGGTACAATGAGCAGTTCTTC | CASSSLTWYNEQFF
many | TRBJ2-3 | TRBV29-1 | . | TGCAGCGTTGTCCCCGATATTCGCACAGATACGCAGTATTTT | CSVVPDIRTDTQYF
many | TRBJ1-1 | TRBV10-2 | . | TGCGCCAGCGGGTGGGGGGAGGACACTGAAGCTTTCTTT | CASGWGEDTEAFF
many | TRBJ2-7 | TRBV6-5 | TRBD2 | TGTGCCAGCGGGACTAGCGGGACCTACGAGCAGTACTTC | CASGTSGTYEQYF
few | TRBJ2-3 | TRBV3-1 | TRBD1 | TGTGCCAGCAAGGACAGGCCCAGCACAGATACGCAGTATTTT | CASKDRPSTDTQYF
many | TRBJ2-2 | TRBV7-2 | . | TGTGCCAGCAGCTTAGCGCCTAACACCGGGGAGCTGTTTTTT | CASSLAPNTGELFF
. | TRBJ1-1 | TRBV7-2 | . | TGTGCCAGCAGCTCAGTAAAGAACACTGAAGCTTTCTTT | CASSSVKNTEAFF
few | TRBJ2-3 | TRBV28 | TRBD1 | TGTGCCAGCAGACTCAGGGGGCACACAGATACGCAGTATTTT | CASRLRGHTDTQYF
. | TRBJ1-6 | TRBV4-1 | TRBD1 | TGCGCCAGCAGCCAAGACGGGACAGGGGGCAATAATTCACCCCTCCACTTT | CASSQDGTGGNNSPLHF